These T cell receptor beta chains were read from a single sample in a study of blood T cells in healthy people across ages. TCRdb re-called the 5' RACE reads through MiXCR, storing one row per CDR3 protein. The sample contains some 750,000 distinct CDR3 sequences, 22% of which appear only once. The sample comprised blood. These receptors came from a man aged 65 to 79 in good health. CDR3s include the opening cysteine and the closing phenylalanine or tryptophan. A D gene is named only where the DNA matches it firmly. Some rows have no size entry. The others give once, few or many, or a class for an expanded clone.

d_gene,abundance,j_gene,v_gene,CDR3nt,CDR3aa
TRBD1,-,TRBJ1-4,TRBV5-4,TGTGCCAGCAGCGAGGCGGGACAGGGCGATGAAAAACTGTTTTTT,CASSEAGQGDEKLFF
-,-,TRBJ1-5,TRBV4-1,TGCGCCAGCAGCCCAGCGGAAGGAGGGCTGGGCAATCAGCCCCAGCATTTT,CASSPAEGGLGNQPQHF
TRBD2,many,TRBJ2-1,TRBV2,TGTGCCAGCAGTTACGGGACTAGCGGGATTGGTGAGCAGTTCTTC,CASSYGTSGIGEQFF
-,many,TRBJ1-5,TRBV12-3/TRBV12-4,TGTGCCAGCAGTTTCGGAGGTTCCGCGGGTCAGCCCCAGCATTTT,CASSFGGSAGQPQHF
-,-,TRBJ1-3,TRBV3-1,TGTGCCAGCAGCCTCTGGCGGGCAGACTCTGGAAACACCATATATTTT,CASSLWRADSGNTIYF
-,-,TRBJ2-1,TRBV5-1,TGCGCCAGCAGCCGGGACCAGTCCTACAATGAGCAGTTCTTC,CASSRDQSYNEQFF
-,-,TRBJ1-4,TRBV20-1,TGCAGTGCTACCCCAGGCGCCGGGAATGAAAAACTGTTTTTT,CSATPGAGNEKLFF
TRBD2,-,TRBJ2-1,TRBV7-2,TGTGCCAGCAGCTTTATAGCGGGGGGAAACAATGAGCAGTTCTTC,CASSFIAGGNNEQFF
-,few,TRBJ1-4,TRBV5-5,TGTGCCAGCAGCTCGGTCGGGGGGGATGAAAAACTGTTTTTT,CASSSVGGDEKLFF
TRBD2,few,TRBJ2-1,TRBV12-3/TRBV12-4,TGTGCCAGCTGGGGACTAGCGGGGTCCGGTTATGAGCAGTTCTTC,CASWGLAGSGYEQFF
-,-,TRBJ2-5,TRBV6-2/TRBV6-3,TGTGCCAGCATCCTCCCGGGCCCCAACCTCCACTTC,CASILPGPNLHF
TRBD1,-,TRBJ2-7,TRBV15,TGTGCCACCAGCAGTGTTACCCGGCCGGGACAGCTCTATACCTACGAGCAGTACTTC,CATSSVTRPGQLYTYEQYF
-,few,TRBJ2-1,TRBV6-2/TRBV6-3,TGTGCCAGCAGCCCCTCAGGTTACGGGGATGAGCAGTTCTTC,CASSPSGYGDEQFF
-,many,TRBJ2-1,TRBV12-3/TRBV12-4,TGTGCCAGCAGAGGGGGGAGCTCCTACAATGAGCAGTTCTTC,CASRGGSSYNEQFF
-,many,TRBJ2-1,TRBV2,TGTGCCAGCAGTGGAGGGACAAACTTATACAATGAGCAGTTCTTC,CASSGGTNLYNEQFF
TRBD2,-,TRBJ2-6,TRBV7-3,TGTGCCAGCAGCTTACCAAGCGGGAGCGCTGGGGCCAACGTCCTGACTTTC,CASSLPSGSAGANVLTF
TRBD1,-,TRBJ1-1,TRBV20-1,TGCAGTGCAGACGGCGACAGGGGGCTGGACACTGAAGCTTTCTTT,CSADGDRGLDTEAFF
-,-,TRBJ2-5,TRBV7-6,TGTGCCAGCAGCACACAGGCGGGGTTAGAGACCCAGTACTTC,CASSTQAGLETQYF
-,-,TRBJ2-5,TRBV20-1,TGCAGTGCTAGCGGGGGGCTCCAAGAGACCCAGTACTTC,CSASGGLQETQYF
TRBD2,few,TRBJ2-5,TRBV28,TGTGCCAGCAGTTCCCCCGGGACTAGCGGCCAAGAGACCCAGTACTTC,CASSSPGTSGQETQYF
-,many,TRBJ2-3,TRBV27,TGTGCCAGCAGTTTATGGGGAGACACAGATACGCAGTATTTT,CASSLWGDTDTQYF
-,-,TRBJ2-3,TRBV24-1,TGTGCCACCAGTGATTACGCTAGTCGGGGCACAGATACGCAGTATTTT,CATSDYASRGTDTQYF
-,-,TRBJ2-5,TRBV7-2,TGTGCCAGCAGCTTAGCTGGCGCCCCCCGGGAGACCCAGTACTTC,CASSLAGAPRETQYF
-,-,TRBJ2-2,TRBV5-6,TGTGCCAGCAAGTCCTGGGAGTCGGAGCTGTTTTTT,CASKSWESELFF
-,-,TRBJ2-1,TRBV11-2,TGTGCCAGCAGCGACCCCACAGGGCACTTCGGGGATGAGCAGTTCTTC,CASSDPTGHFGDEQFF
TRBD1,many,TRBJ2-7,TRBV20-1,TGCAGTGCTACTCGGACAGGGGTATTTTACGAGCAGTACTTC,CSATRTGVFYEQYF
TRBD2,-,TRBJ2-1,TRBV6-1,TGTGCCAGCAGTCGACGTCCCGGGACTAGCGGGGGGACCTACAATGAGCAGTTCTTC,CASSRRPGTSGGTYNEQFF
TRBD2,-,TRBJ2-3,TRBV29-1,TGCAGCGTTGAAGATCAGCGGGGAACTAGCACAGATACGCAGTATTTT,CSVEDQRGTSTDTQYF
-,few,TRBJ2-5,TRBV29-1,TGCAGCGCCTGGACCTCCCAAGAGACCCAGTACTTC,CSAWTSQETQYF
-,few,TRBJ2-7,TRBV7-9,TGTGCCAGCAGCCGCGCCCGGGACACCTCCTACGAGCAGTACTTC,CASSRARDTSYEQYF
-,-,TRBJ1-5,TRBV20-1,TGCAGTGCTAGGTCCGAAGGCTCTAATCAGCCCCAGCATTTT,CSARSEGSNQPQHF